This T cell receptor beta chain was found in a study of type 1 regulatory T cells. Study-wide background: This in vitro CD4 product, T-allo10, is enriched for Tr1 cells and alloantigen-specific.

TCRdb used MiXCR to reprocess the reads, holding one entry per CDR3 protein. In the table there are fewer than 25,000 distinct CDR3 sequences, 72% of which are singletons. T-allo10 cells from the graft donor were described as anergic, host-alloantigen-specific, and alloantigen-specific suppressors. From germline, CDR1 is SGHRS and CDR2 YFSETQ. CDR3 length: 14 residues. Trimming stripped 4 bases from V and 10 bases from J, with 15 bases between. Points on this clonotype: The antigen is not known.

Source material: cultured T cells, either the whole culture or a sorted T cell fraction (not recorded which). Subset noted: Tr1-enriched cell product generated in vitro against host alloantigens. The sequence came from a human donor in good health. This chain links TRBV5-1 with TRBJ1-6; unclear D gene. CDR3 sequence: CASSTAGLESPLHF. CDR3 in DNA: TGCGCCAGCAGCACGGCCGGGTTGGAATCACCCCTCCACTTT.